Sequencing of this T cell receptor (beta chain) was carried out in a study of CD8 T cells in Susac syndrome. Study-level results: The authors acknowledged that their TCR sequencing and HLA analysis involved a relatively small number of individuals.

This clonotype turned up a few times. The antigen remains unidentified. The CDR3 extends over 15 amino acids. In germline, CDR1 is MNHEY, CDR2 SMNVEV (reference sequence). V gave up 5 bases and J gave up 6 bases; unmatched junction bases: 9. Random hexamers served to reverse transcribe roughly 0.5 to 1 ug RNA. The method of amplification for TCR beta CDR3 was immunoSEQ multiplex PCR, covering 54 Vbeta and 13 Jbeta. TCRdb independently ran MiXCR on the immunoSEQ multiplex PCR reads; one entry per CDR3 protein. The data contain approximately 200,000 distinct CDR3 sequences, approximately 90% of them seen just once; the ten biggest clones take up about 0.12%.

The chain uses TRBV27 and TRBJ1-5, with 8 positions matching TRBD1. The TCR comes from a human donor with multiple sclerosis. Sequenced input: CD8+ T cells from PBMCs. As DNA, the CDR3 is TGTGCCAGCAGTCCCTGGACAGGGAGCTCTCAGCCCCAGCATTTT. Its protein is CASSPWTGSSQPQHF.